This entry concerns a single TCR beta chain. Its matching antigen is unknown. This CDR3 region has 14 residues. V was trimmed by 4 bases and J by 4 bases, leaving 11 bases between them. Germline-derived CDR1 and CDR2 are SGHTA and FQGNSA. These data come from a study of beta chain features in type 1 diabetes. General study findings and limits: In patients and controls equally, PCR might favor templates that are shorter. Moderately but significantly shorter TCRB CDR3s were found in Type 1 diabetes patients in all four CD4+ subsets.

Since all of the isolated RNA was reverse transcribed, expressed TCRB transcripts were what got sequenced. Method: immunoSEQ multiplex PCR; TCRdb's copy keeps in-frame clones and lacks some. The sample has 300,000 or so clones; 13% are singletons. This clonotype was obtained from a woman aged 18-29 years with type 1 diabetes. The chain combines TRBV7-2 with TRBJ2-1; TRBD2 might be the D (6 bases). Sequencing input: naive CD4+ T cells from blood. The CDR3 DNA reads as TGTGCCAGCAGCTCCACGGGACTTTACAATGAGCAGTTCTTC. Translation gives CASSSTGLYNEQFF.